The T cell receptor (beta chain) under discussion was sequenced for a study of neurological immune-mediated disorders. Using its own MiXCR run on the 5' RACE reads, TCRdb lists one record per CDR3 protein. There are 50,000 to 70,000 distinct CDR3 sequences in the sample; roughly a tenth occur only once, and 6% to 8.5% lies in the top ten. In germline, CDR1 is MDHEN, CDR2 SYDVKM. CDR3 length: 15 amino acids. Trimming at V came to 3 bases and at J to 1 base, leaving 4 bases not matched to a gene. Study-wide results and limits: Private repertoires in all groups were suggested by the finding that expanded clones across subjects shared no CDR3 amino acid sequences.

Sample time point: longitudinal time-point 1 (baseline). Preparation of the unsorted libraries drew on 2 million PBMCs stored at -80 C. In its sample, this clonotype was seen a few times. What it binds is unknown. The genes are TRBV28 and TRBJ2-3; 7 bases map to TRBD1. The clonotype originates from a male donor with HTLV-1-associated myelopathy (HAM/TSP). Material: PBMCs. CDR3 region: CASSLSGQGTDTQYF. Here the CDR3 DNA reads TGTGCCAGCAGTTTGTCAGGACAGGGCACAGATACGCAGTATTTT.